Below, 24 T cell receptor beta chains from the same sample are listed, as sequenced in a study of T cell responses to AZD1222 COVID-19 vaccine. Sequencing was performed with immunoSEQ multiplex PCR; in TCRdb, only in-frame clones are kept and a portion is missing. The table has 94,000 or so clones, around 89% seen once; the top ten hold around 1.6%. The input for sequencing was peripheral blood, taken on day 0 of AZD1222 vaccination. The receptors here all came from an adult in good health.

The chain couples TRBV6-5 to TRBJ1-1; D unclear. The CDR3 has 12 residues. The V end lost 7 bases, the J end lost 3 bases, and 9 bases lay between the germline ends. Germline CDR1 is MNHEY and CDR2 is SVGAGI. The CDR3 nucleotides are TGTGCCAGCAATCCCCAGGACACTGAAGCTTTCTTT. It yields the protein CASNPQDTEAFF.

J is TRBJ1-5 and V is TRBV7-2; no reliable D call. Germline V gene data show CDR1 as SGHTA and CDR2 as FQGNSA. The CDR3 has 13 amino acids. Trimming shortened V by 4 bases and J by 5 bases, and 9 bases separated the two germline ends. CDR3: CASSSSRHQPQHF. In DNA form, the CDR3 reads TGTGCCAGCAGCTCGTCTCGTCATCAGCCCCAGCATTTT.

In its sample, this clone was seen once. The V and J genes are TRBV2 and TRBJ1-2, with unresolved D. Germline CDR1 SNHLY, CDR2 FYNNEI. The CDR3 has 12 amino acids. V was pared by 0 bases and J by 1 base, with 0 bases between. The CDR3 nucleotides read TGTGCCAGCAGTGAAGCTAACTATGGCTACACCTTC. It is translated as CASSEANYGYTF.

Details on this clone: A read error may produce the germline difference seen at one junction end. The chain has TRBV4-2 and TRBJ2-7; tentatively, D is TRBD2 (6 bases). Germline V gene data show CDR1 as LGHNA and CDR2 as YNFKEQ. This CDR3 has 13 residues. The CDR3 reads CASSQDVGRTKVF. Here the CDR3 DNA reads TGTGCCAGCAGCCAAGATGTAGGAAGGACTAAGGTCTTC.

This chain links TRBV21-1 with TRBJ1-5. TRBV21-1 is classified as a pseudogene. CDR3 length equals 17 residues. CDR3 coding DNA: TGTGCCAGCAGTACAAAGTTCGCGCAGGGACGTATTAAGCCCCAGCATTTT. Protein sequence: CASSTKFAQGRIKPQHF.

The chain is built from TRBV11-2 and TRBJ2-7; D remains unclear. In germline, CDR1 is SGHAT, CDR2 FQNNGV. The CDR3 sequence is 15 residues long. V was trimmed by 1 base and J by 3 bases, leaving 13 bases between them. Here the CDR3 reads CASSLGSNAGYEQYF. The CDR3 region has the DNA TGTGCCAGCAGCTTAGGTAGTAATGCAGGCTACGAGCAGTACTTC.

The V and J genes are TRBV30 and TRBJ1-2, with D possibly TRBD1 on 6 matching bases. Trimming cost V 1 base and J 4 bases, with 13 bases left between them. The CDR3 covers 14 residues. Germline values: CDR1 GTSNPN, CDR2 SVGIG (reference sequence). CDR3 coding DNA: TGTGCCTGGAGTGCCTCCGAGGGGGTCTATGGCTACACCTTC. Translating it yields CAWSASEGVYGYTF. The whole variable domain, filled in from reference TRBV30 and TRBJ1-2, reads SQTIHQWPATLVQPVGSPLSLECTVEGTSNPNLYWYRQAAGRGLQLLFYSVGIGQISSEVPQNLSASRPQDRQFILSSKKLLLSDSGFYLCAWSASEGVYGYTFGSGTRLTVV.

The V call is TRBV25-1, the J call TRBJ1-2; 8 nucleotides agree with TRBD1. Germline assignment: CDR1 MGHDK and CDR2 SYGVNS. This CDR3 contains 10 residues. Trimming cost V 9 bases and J 7 bases; bases outside gene matches: 1. As DNA, the CDR3 is TGTGCCAGTGACAGGGGTGGCTACACCTTC. Its translation is CASDRGGYTF.

The table lists this clone with a count of one. V is TRBV28 and J is TRBJ1-4, with 7 bases lining up with TRBD1. Germline CDR1 and CDR2: MDHEN and SYDVKM. The CDR3 length is 15 residues. The ends lost 7 bases at V and 7 bases at J; junction bases unmatched: 12. CDR3 in amino acids: CASNSGNRGVEKLFF. DNA of the CDR3: TGTGCCAGCAACTCGGGCAACAGGGGTGTTGAAAAACTGTTTTTT.

The chain carries TRBV25-1 and TRBJ2-3, with D possibly being TRBD2 (5 bases). The germline V and J ends were trimmed by 6 bases and 4 bases, with 17 bases remaining between them. Germline CDR1 MGHDK, CDR2 SYGVNS. The CDR3 is 15 amino acids. The CDR3 reads CASSLTEGGADTQYF. In nucleotides, the CDR3 is TGTGCCAGCAGCCTTACCGAGGGTGGGGCAGATACGCAGTATTTT.

The chain combines TRBV30 with TRBJ2-7, with 8 bases identical to TRBD1. The CDR3 is 11 amino acids. Germline CDR1 reads GTSNPN; CDR2 reads SVGIG (reference sequence). Trimming removed 3 bases from V and 7 bases from J; junction bases left unmatched: 2. Here the CDR3 reads CAWSWTGEQYF. The CDR3 bases are TGTGCCTGGAGCTGGACAGGGGAGCAGTACTTC.

V gene TRBV10-2 combines with J gene TRBJ1-1; D is unclear. Looked up from germline, CDR1 is WSHSY and CDR2 is SAAADI. The CDR3 spans 13 residues. Trimming stripped 3 bases from V and 1 base from J, with 6 bases between. In nucleotides, the CDR3 is TGCGCCAGCAGTGATCGACAGAACACTGAAGCTTTCTTT. Translating gives CASSDRQNTEAFF.

This chain links TRBV7-2 with TRBJ2-7; 7 bases agree with TRBD1. The V gene end was trimmed by 5 bases and the J gene end by 6 bases; junction bases not matched to a gene: 7. CDR3 size: 13 residues. Germline lookup yields CDR1 SGHTA and CDR2 FQGNSA. CDR3 in amino acids: CASSRNRGTEQYF. DNA of the CDR3: TGTGCCAGCAGCCGTAACAGGGGTACCGAGCAGTACTTC.

The chain combines TRBV7-8 with TRBJ1-2, with D possibly matching TRBD1 (6 bases). CDR3 length: 14 residues. Germline V lookup: CDR1 SGHVS, CDR2 FQNEAQ. The V gene lost 4 bases and the J gene lost 5 bases, with 14 bases spanning the gap. The CDR3 protein is CASSSGQPGYGYTF. In DNA, the CDR3 is TGTGCCAGCAGCTCCGGACAGCCCGGGTATGGCTACACCTTC.

The chain combines TRBV7-9 with TRBJ2-5; 11 positions agree with TRBD2. The CDR3 has 16 amino acids. J gave up 5 bases and V 5 bases, and 10 bases lay outside the gene matches. The germline CDR1 and CDR2 sequences are SEHNR and FQNEAQ (reference sequence). DNA of the CDR3: TGTGCCAGCAGCCCCCATAGCGGGGGGGCTCGGGAGACCCAGTACTTC. Its protein product is CASSPHSGGARETQYF.

The chain employs TRBV11-2 and TRBJ1-6; D gene unclear. Germline loops: CDR1 SGHAT, CDR2 FQNNGV. This CDR3 has 15 amino acids. V shed 1 base and J shed 3 bases, with 7 bases lying between them. Here the CDR3 DNA reads TGTGCCAGCAGCTTAGCCCCAAACTATAATTCACCCCTCCACTTT. The encoded protein is CASSLAPNYNSPLHF.

The V call is TRBV9, the J call TRBJ1-2, with unresolved D. The V and J ends lost 4 bases and 6 bases respectively, with 10 bases between them. CDR1 SGDLS and CDR2 YYNGEE come from the germline V gene. The length of the CDR3 is 12 residues. The CDR3, as DNA: TGTGCCAGCAGCTCAACCGGCGATGGCTACACCTTC. It translates to CASSSTGDGYTF.

This clone has just a few counts. The rearrangement links TRBV4-3 to TRBJ2-2; D is unclear. This CDR3 has 14 residues. Germline CDR1 reads LGHNA; CDR2 reads YSLEER. The germline V and J ends were trimmed by 0 bases and 3 bases, with 5 bases remaining between them. CDR3 DNA sequence: TGCGCCAGCAGCCAAGATATCTACACCGGGGAGCTGTTTTTT. Translation gives CASSQDIYTGELFF.

This chain connects TRBV7-9 to TRBJ1-2; 12 bases agree with TRBD1. Germline CDR1 reads SEHNR; CDR2 reads FQNEAQ (reference sequence). V was pared by 4 bases and J by 0 bases, with 6 bases of the junction left unmatched. The CDR3 extends over 17 amino acids. The CDR3 region is CASSSPGQGATNYGYTF. The DNA of the CDR3 is TGTGCCAGCAGCTCACCGGGACAGGGGGCCACTAACTATGGCTACACCTTC.

The rearrangement uses TRBV29-1 and TRBJ2-7; the D call may be TRBD1 or TRBD2 (7 bases each). The germline CDR1 and CDR2 sequences are SQVTM and ANQGSEA. The CDR3 totals 13 residues. With 3 bases removed from V and 4 bases from J, the gap between germline ends came to 13 bases. The CDR3 sequence: CSVDIQGGYEQYF. In DNA, the CDR3 is TGCAGCGTTGACATTCAGGGGGGGTACGAGCAGTACTTC.

The gene calls are TRBV3-1 (or the pseudogene TRBV3-2) and TRBJ1-6, with 7 nucleotides matching TRBD1. Germline V gene sequence: CDR1 LGHDT, CDR2 YNNKEL (reference sequence). The V gene end was trimmed by 8 bases and the J gene end by 5 bases; junction bases not matched to a gene: 3. The CDR3 is 13 residues long. In nucleotides, the CDR3 is TGTGCCAGCCGGGACAGACATAATTCACCCCTCCACTTT. Residues: CASRDRHNSPLHF.

CDR3 DNA: TGCGCCAGCAGCCAAGGCCCCACGGGGGATCAGCCCCAGCATTTT. This codes for CASSQGPTGDQPQHF. The chain recombines TRBV4-3 with TRBJ1-5; D possibly corresponds to TRBD1 (5 bases). The germline V gene encodes CDR1 LGHNA and CDR2 YSLEER. The CDR3 covers 15 residues. The V end lost 1 base, the J end lost 5 bases, and 12 bases lay between the germline ends.

The rearrangement uses TRBV2 and TRBJ1-3; D is ambiguous. Trimming left V 6 bases short and J 4 bases short, with 16 bases between. The CDR3 has 15 amino acids. Looked up from germline, CDR1 is SNHLY and CDR2 is FYNNEI. Written as DNA, the CDR3 is TGTGCCAGCAGCGGGATGAGGGCAGGAGGAAACACCATATATTTT. It specifies CASSGMRAGGNTIYF.

V usage is TRBV9 and J usage is TRBJ1-2; TRBD1 aligns across 8 bases. V shed 4 bases, J shed 10 bases, and the junction held 12 bases outside the gene matches. The CDR3 loop spans 14 amino acids. From germline, CDR1 is SGDLS and CDR2 YYNGEE. The CDR3 is CASSPTQGGYSYTF. The DNA for the CDR3 is TGTGCCAGCAGCCCAACACAGGGGGGTTATTCCTACACCTTC.